This TCR beta chain is from a study of OX40 agonist ivuxolimab in advanced cancers. TCRdb's copy holds only in-frame clones and misses some; the assay was immunoSEQ multiplex PCR. The sample includes under 85,000 clones, roughly nine tenths of them seen just once. The CDR3 contains 15 residues. Germline assignment: CDR1 MNHNY and CDR2 SVGAGI (reference sequence). V lost 6 bases and J lost 6; bases outside the gene matches: 10. The TCR was taken from an adult with an advanced solid tumor such as melanoma, head and neck, liver or kidney cancer. The chain carries TRBV6-6 and TRBJ2-7, with TRBD2 identical over 11 bases. The input for sequencing was CD4+ or CD8+ T cells sorted from blood, taken in a trial of the OX40 agonist ivuxolimab. The CDR3 bases are TGTGCCAGCAGGACTTTGGGGACTAGCGGAGTCGAGCAGTACTTC. Residues: CASRTLGTSGVEQYF.